The rows below give T cell receptor beta chains drawn from one sample of a study of blood T cell repertoires in COVID-19. Profiling relied on immunoSEQ multiplex PCR, and the TCRdb table lists in-frame clones only, not all of them. The sample shows approximately 470,000 clones, around 90% of them seen only once. The material sequenced was PBMCs or T cells enriched from blood (not recorded which). All receptors come from a woman aged 18-29 years who had recovered from COVID-19. The CDR3 runs from the conserved cysteine through the conserved F or W. The D gene is left open where the match is weak. Size is omitted from some rows. Given values are once, few, many or a class for expanded clones.

TRBV9	.	TRBD2	TRBJ2-1	14	CASSFRDYNGEQFF	TGTGCCAGCAGCTTCCGGGACTATAATGGTGAGCAGTTCTTC
TRBV28	.	TRBD1	TRBJ1-2	13	CATQGQGNYGYTF	TGTGCCACCCAGGGACAGGGGAACTATGGCTACACCTTC
TRBV7-8	.	.	TRBJ2-1	11	CASSQQSEQFF	TGTGCCAGCAGCCAGCAAAGTGAGCAGTTCTTC
TRBV18	.	.	TRBJ1-2	16	CASSLNGVQANYGYTF	TGTGCCAGCTCACTCAACGGTGTACAGGCTAACTATGGCTACACCTTC
TRBV9	.	.	TRBJ2-7	13	CASSPQSGYEQYF	TGTGCCAGCAGCCCCCAGTCCGGGTACGAGCAGTACTTC
TRBV25-1	.	.	TRBJ1-5	12	CASSVGDQPQHF	TGTGCCAGCAGTGTTGGAGATCAGCCCCAGCATTTT
TRBV28	.	.	TRBJ2-2	16	CASTSPGQRNTGELFF	TGTGCCAGCACCTCCCCTGGACAACGGAACACCGGGGAGCTGTTTTTT
TRBV6-1	once	.	TRBJ1-1	12	CASSEVGVGAFF	TGTGCCAGCAGTGAAGTCGGGGTTGGAGCTTTCTTT
TRBV18	.	.	TRBJ1-1	18	CASSPNTGGAGSNTEAFF	TGTGCCAGCTCACCCAATACGGGGGGAGCGGGTTCGAACACTGAAGCTTTCTTT
TRBV28	.	.	TRBJ1-2	15	CASSLRTGNRNGYTF	TGTGCCAGCAGTCTAAGAACAGGGAATCGGAATGGCTACACCTTC
TRBV30	once	.	TRBJ1-2	13	CAWTSRRGYGYTF	TGTGCCTGGACCTCCCGAAGGGGATACGGCTACACCTTC
TRBV7-6	.	.	TRBJ2-1	11	CASSPGHEQFF	TGTGCCAGCAGTCCAGGGCACGAGCAGTTCTTC
TRBV27	once	.	TRBJ2-7	14	CASGTTGSSYEQYF	TGTGCCAGCGGAACCACCGGGTCCTCCTACGAGCAGTACTTC
TRBV6-6	.	.	TRBJ1-1	11	CASRGGTEAFF	TGTGCCAGCAGGGGGGGGACTGAAGCTTTCTTT
TRBV12-3/TRBV12-4	.	.	TRBJ1-3	12	CASSSHVNTIYF	TGTGCCAGCAGTTCCCATGTAAACACCATATATTTT
TRBV5-8	.	TRBD1	TRBJ2-5	13	CASGPDRAETQYF	TGTGCCAGCGGACCGGACAGGGCAGAGACCCAGTACTTC
TRBV19	.	.	TRBJ2-3	17	CASSKKYGGISTDTQYF	TGTGCCAGTAGTAAGAAATACGGGGGAATAAGCACAGATACGCAGTATTTT
TRBV30	.	TRBD1	TRBJ2-5	12	CAWDRGRETQYF	TGTGCCTGGGACAGGGGTAGGGAGACCCAGTACTTC
TRBV7-3	.	TRBD1	TRBJ2-1	15	CASSPGTGDYNEQFF	TGTGCCAGCAGCCCCGGGACAGGGGATTACAATGAGCAGTTCTTC
TRBV18	.	TRBD1	TRBJ1-4	14	CASSEGQANEKLFF	TGTGCCAGCTCAGAGGGACAGGCTAATGAAAAACTGTTTTTT
TRBV11-2	once	.	TRBJ1-6	14	CASSLEGAYSPLHF	TGTGCCAGCAGCTTAGAGGGGGCTTATTCACCCCTCCACTTT
TRBV28	.	TRBD1	TRBJ2-1	20	CASSLYRDRGLLSDNNEQFF	TGTGCCAGCAGTTTATATCGGGACAGGGGTTTACTTAGCGATAACAATGAGCAGTTCTTC
TRBV6-4	.	TRBD2	TRBJ2-7	14	CASSDSGRDDEQYF	TGTGCCAGCAGTGACTCAGGGAGGGACGACGAGCAGTACTTC
TRBV29-1	.	TRBD1	TRBJ2-7	13	CSVGGQENYEQYF	TGCAGCGTGGGGGGACAGGAGAACTACGAGCAGTACTTC
TRBV11-2	.	.	TRBJ1-4	14	CASRAQGVNEKLFF	TGTGCCAGCAGGGCCCAGGGCGTAAATGAAAAACTGTTTTTT
TRBV6-6	.	TRBD1	TRBJ1-2	15	CASSITGTANYGYTF	TGTGCCAGCAGTATTACCGGGACAGCTAACTATGGCTACACCTTC
TRBV30	.	TRBD2	TRBJ2-5	14	CAWTRTSGQETQYF	TGTGCCTGGACCCGGACTAGCGGACAAGAGACCCAGTACTTC
TRBV27	.	TRBD2	TRBJ2-7	18	CASSLRTSGGGDSYEQYF	TGTGCCAGCAGTTTGAGGACTAGCGGGGGGGGTGACTCCTACGAGCAGTACTTC
TRBV5-8	.	.	TRBJ2-2	14	CASSFQANTGELFF	TGTGCCAGCAGCTTTCAGGCGAACACCGGGGAGCTGTTTTTT
TRBV2	once	TRBD1	TRBJ2-1	15	CASSTGTGTYNEQFF	TGTGCCAGCAGTACCGGGACAGGGACCTACAATGAGCAGTTCTTC
TRBV11-2	.	.	TRBJ2-3	16	CASSPPGSGPTDTQYF	TGTGCCAGCAGCCCCCCGGGGAGCGGACCCACAGATACGCAGTATTTT